The 8 T cell receptor beta chains in this list originate from one sample, sequenced in a study of OX40 agonist ivuxolimab in advanced cancers. Measured with immunoSEQ multiplex PCR; TCRdb has only the in-frame clones, and not every one. The repertoire holds about 26,000 clones, 70% to 80% seen once, with about 33% in the top ten. The specimen was CD4+ or CD8+ T cells sorted from blood, collected in a trial of the OX40 agonist ivuxolimab. These receptors were taken from an adult with an advanced solid tumor such as melanoma, head and neck, liver or kidney cancer.

This chain uses TRBV4-1 with TRBJ1-1; the D gene is possibly TRBD1 (5 bases). The V gene's germline CDR1 is MGHRA and CDR2 YSYEKL. The CDR3 extends over 15 amino acids. Trimming cost V 3 bases and J 0 bases, with 11 bases left between them. This CDR3 reads CASSHQGTLNTEAFF. CDR3 bases: TGCGCCAGCAGCCACCAAGGGACCTTGAACACTGAAGCTTTCTTT.

The V and J genes are TRBV10-3 and TRBJ2-1, with a weak D call TRBD1 (6 bases). CDR3 length equals 17 residues. V was shortened by 7 bases and J by 5 bases, with 24 bases between the two germline ends. CDR1 is ENHRY, CDR2 SYGVKD, per germline. The CDR3 DNA is TGTGCCATCACTAGGAGGACACAGGGTGGTGGAGACAATGAGCAGTTCTTC. Residues: CAITRRTQGGGDNEQFF.

The V and J genes are TRBV9 and TRBJ2-2, with 7 nucleotides matching TRBD2. Trimming removed 4 bases from V and 6 bases from J; junction bases left unmatched: 3. Germline CDR1 is SGDLS and CDR2 is YYNGEE. The CDR3 extends over 13 amino acids. This CDR3 is CASSLAGAGELFF. Here the CDR3 DNA reads TGTGCCAGCAGCCTCGCGGGGGCCGGGGAGCTGTTTTTT. Full variable domain (outside the CDR3, taken from reference TRBV9 and TRBJ2-2): DSGVTQTPKHLITATGQRVTLRCSPRSGDLSVYWYQQSLDQGLQFLIQYYNGEERAKGNILERFSAQQFPDLHSELNLSSLELGDSALYFCASSLAGAGELFFGEGSRLTVL.

This clone was observed once. This chain joins TRBV18 and TRBJ2-1, with TRBD2 matching 12 bases. Unmatched junction bases numbered 0, after V lost 0 bases and J lost 3 bases. Germline-derived CDR1 and CDR2 are KGHSH and LQKENI. This CDR3 contains 16 residues. CDR3 bases: TGTGCCAGCTCACCACCGGGACTAGCGGGCTACAATGAGCAGTTCTTC. The encoded protein is CASSPPGLAGYNEQFF.

This clone was detected a few times. The chain links TRBV14 to TRBJ1-2; TRBD1 might be the D (6 bases). Germline CDR1 reads SGHDN; CDR2 reads FVKESK. The CDR3 has 14 residues. V lost 1 base, J lost 3 bases, and 9 bases lay in between. The CDR3 DNA reads TGTGCCAGCAGCCAAGTCAGGGGCGACTATGGCTACACCTTC. Residues: CASSQVRGDYGYTF.

This clone appeared a single time. The chain employs TRBV9 and TRBJ2-2, with 7 nucleotides matching TRBD2. This CDR3 is 17 amino acids long. The ends lost 3 bases at V and 7 bases at J; junction bases unmatched: 15. Germline V gives CDR1 SGDLS, CDR2 YYNGEE. Here the CDR3 reads CASSALERGGVGGELFF. The CDR3 DNA sequence: TGTGCCAGCAGCGCGCTGGAGCGGGGTGGAGTTGGCGGGGAGCTGTTTTTT.

In nucleotides, the CDR3 is TGTGCCAGCAGCGTATCACCCAGGGGGAAGCGGGGTAGCACAGATACGCAGTATTTT. It specifies CASSVSPRGKRGSTDTQYF. This rearrangement joins TRBV9 to TRBJ2-3; the D call may be TRBD1 or TRBD2 (7 bases each). This CDR3 is 19 amino acids long. V gave up 1 base and J gave up 0 bases, with 21 bases separating them. The germline V gene encodes CDR1 SGDLS and CDR2 YYNGEE.

The rearrangement links TRBV29-1 to TRBJ2-1; 13 positions agree with TRBD2. This CDR3 region has 13 residues. Germline values: CDR1 SQVTM, CDR2 ANQGSEA. Trimming at V came to 8 bases and at J to 8 bases, leaving 6 bases not matched to a gene. CDR3 amino acids: CSLGLAGIDEQFF. CDR3 sequence (DNA): TGCAGCCTGGGACTAGCGGGAATAGATGAGCAGTTCTTC.